The 16 T cell receptor beta chains given below trace back to one sample, sequenced in a study of OX40 agonist ivuxolimab in advanced cancers. Here immunoSEQ multiplex PCR was the method, and the copy in TCRdb shows in-frame clones only, minus some. The table lists about 82,000 clones, 85% to 90% of them singletons. Sequencing was performed on CD4+ or CD8+ T cells sorted from blood, taken in a trial of the OX40 agonist ivuxolimab. The receptors shown here come from an adult with an advanced solid tumor such as melanoma, head and neck, liver or kidney cancer.

This clone was seen just once. The chain links TRBV18 to TRBJ2-1; TRBD2 matches at 11 bases. This CDR3 is 16 amino acids long. The V segment lost 0 bases and the J segment 4 bases; nucleotides outside the gene matches: 2. The V gene's germline CDR1 is KGHSH and CDR2 LQKENI. The CDR3 DNA sequence: TGTGCCAGCTCACCACCGAGACTAGCGGGGTACAATGAGCAGTTCTTC. This sequence encodes CASSPPRLAGYNEQFF.

The CDR3 region has the DNA TGTGCCAGCAGCGTGGGGACTAGCGGGATCCACGAGCAGTACTTC. This codes for CASSVGTSGIHEQYF. The V call is TRBV7-6, the J call TRBJ2-7; 13 bases match TRBD2. The CDR3 covers 15 residues. Germline V gene lookup returns CDR1 SGHVS and CDR2 FNYEAQ. V was pared by 5 bases and J by 5 bases, with 6 bases of the junction left unmatched.

This sequence joins TRBV6-6 and TRBJ2-5, with a tentative D call TRBD2 (6 bases). The CDR3 has 14 residues. Trimming took off 5 bases at V and 5 bases at J, with 15 bases between the two ends. Germline V gene data show CDR1 as MNHNY and CDR2 as SVGAGI (reference sequence). The CDR3 coding sequence is TGTGCCAGCAGTAGTAGCGGTGCACTGGAGACCCAGTACTTC. It is translated as CASSSSGALETQYF.

The chain has TRBV28 and TRBJ1-1; no clear D gene. This CDR3 region has 14 residues. The germline CDR1 and CDR2 sequences are MDHEN and SYDVKM. V was shortened by 2 bases and J by 4 bases, with 11 bases between the two germline ends. The CDR3 sequence is CASSLPSDSTEAFF. Here the CDR3 DNA reads TGTGCCAGCAGTTTACCTTCGGATAGCACTGAAGCTTTCTTT.

The rearrangement joins TRBV28 to TRBJ2-2; TRBD1 matches 9 bases. With V trimmed by 6 bases and J by 0 bases, 5 bases remained unmatched. Germline V CDR1 and CDR2: MDHEN, SYDVKM. The CDR3 is made up of 16 amino acids. This CDR3 reads CASRNRQGANTGELFF. The CDR3 DNA reads TGTGCCAGCAGGAACCGACAGGGGGCGAACACCGGGGAGCTGTTTTTT.

This chain uses TRBV4-1 with TRBJ1-2; no clear D. Germline assignment: CDR1 MGHRA and CDR2 YSYEKL. The V end lost 0 bases, the J end lost 5 bases, and 13 bases lay between the germline ends. CDR3 length equals 15 residues. The CDR3 reads CASSQDLIKPYGYTF. CDR3 nucleotides: TGCGCCAGCAGCCAAGATCTCATTAAACCTTATGGCTACACCTTC.

The V and J genes are TRBV28 and TRBJ1-2, with D hard to call. This CDR3 has 14 amino acids. Trimming left V 2 bases short and J 4 bases short, with 11 bases between. Germline V gene lookup returns CDR1 MDHEN and CDR2 SYDVKM. The CDR3, as DNA: TGTGCCAGCAGTTTAGGAGTTACTTTCTATGGCTACACCTTC. Its translation: CASSLGVTFYGYTF.

The genes are TRBV18 and TRBJ1-4, with 7 bases matching TRBD1. The J segment lost 3 bases and the V segment lost 4 bases, leaving 5 bases of the junction unmatched. This CDR3 is built from 15 residues. Germline V gene lookup returns CDR1 KGHSH and CDR2 LQKENI. The CDR3 DNA reads TGTGCCAGCTCACGGAACAGGGGCGCTAATGAAAAACTGTTTTTT. It encodes CASSRNRGANEKLFF.

The gene calls are TRBV2 and TRBJ1-1; 7 bases line up with TRBD1. Germline CDR1 is SNHLY and CDR2 is FYNNEI. The CDR3 has 12 residues. Germline trimming cut 6 bases from V and 5 bases from J; bases unmatched to any gene: 3. The CDR3 reads CASSTQGTEAFF. In DNA form, the CDR3 reads TGTGCCAGCAGCACACAGGGGACTGAAGCTTTCTTT.

V gene TRBV19 combines with J gene TRBJ2-1, with D maybe TRBD2 (6 bases). Deletions cut 3 bases from V and 4 bases from J, with 16 bases between. The CDR3 is made up of 16 amino acids. Germline assignment: CDR1 LNHDA and CDR2 SQIVND (reference sequence). The CDR3 sequence: CASSIFGGGMYNEQFF. In DNA form, the CDR3 reads TGTGCCAGTAGTATTTTTGGGGGAGGAATGTACAATGAGCAGTTCTTC.

This chain connects TRBV7-8 to TRBJ2-2; unclear D gene. With 2 bases removed from V and 6 bases from J, the gap between germline ends came to 10 bases. CDR1 and CDR2 (germline): SGHVS, FQNEAQ. This CDR3 spans 14 amino acids. The CDR3 region has the DNA TGTGCCAGCAGCTTACTGGTTTTGGCCGGGGAGCTGTTTTTT. It encodes CASSLLVLAGELFF. Filled out from reference TRBV7-8 and TRBJ2-2, the complete variable domain reads GAGVSQSPRYKVAKRGQDVALRCDPISGHVSLFWYQQALGQGPEFLTYFQNEAQLDKSGLPSDRFFAERPEGSVSTLKIQRTQQEDSAVYLCASSLLVLAGELFFGEGSRLTVL.

This clone was recorded a few times. The chain is built from TRBV5-4 and TRBJ2-1; D is perhaps TRBD1 or TRBD2 (5 bases each). The V end lost 5 bases, the J end lost 6 bases, and 9 bases lay between the germline ends. The CDR3 runs to 12 residues. CDR1 SGHNT and CDR2 YYREEE come from the germline V gene (reference sequence). The DNA of the CDR3 is TGTGCCAGCAGATGGGACCTCAATGAGCAGTTCTTC. Protein product: CASRWDLNEQFF.

The V call is TRBV7-2, the J call TRBJ1-5; D not certain. From germline, CDR1 is SGHTA and CDR2 FQGNSA. The CDR3 totals 13 residues. Between the trimmed V and J ends, which lost 1 base and 6 bases, there was a span of 7 bases. DNA of the CDR3: TGTGCCAGCAGCTTAGAGAGTATTCAGCCCCAGCATTTT. Amino acids: CASSLESIQPQHF.

This chain joins TRBV7-3 and TRBJ2-5; D is undetermined. Trimming took off 1 base at V and 2 bases at J, with 5 bases between the two ends. Germline V gene data show CDR1 as SGHTA and CDR2 as FQGTGA. The length of the CDR3 is 13 residues. This CDR3 is CASSLSMQETQYF. For the CDR3, the DNA is TGTGCCAGCAGCTTAAGTATGCAAGAGACCCAGTACTTC. Drawing the rest from reference TRBV7-3 and TRBJ2-5, the complete variable domain is GAGVSQTPSNKVTEKGKYVELRCDPISGHTALYWYRQSLGQGPEFLIYFQGTGAADDSGLPNDRFFAVRPEGSVSTLKIQRTERGDSAVYLCASSLSMQETQYFGPGTRLLVL.

This clone occurred a few times. In nucleotides, the CDR3 is TGCGCCAGCAGCCCGCAGGGTGACACTGAAGCTTTCTTT. As protein: CASSPQGDTEAFF. The chain recombines TRBV4-1 with TRBJ1-1; D perhaps matches TRBD1 (5 bases). The germline gives CDR1 MGHRA, CDR2 YSYEKL. This CDR3 spans 13 amino acids. V shed 4 bases and J shed 3 bases, with 9 bases lying between them.

The chain uses TRBV27 and TRBJ2-5; 7 bases agree with TRBD1. CDR3 size: 15 residues. The V segment lost 1 base and the J segment 1 base; nucleotides outside the gene matches: 3. Germline loops: CDR1 MNHEY, CDR2 SMNVEV (reference sequence). The CDR3 reads CASSLYTGAQETQYF. Written as DNA, the CDR3 is TGTGCCAGCAGTTTATACACAGGGGCCCAAGAGACCCAGTACTTC.